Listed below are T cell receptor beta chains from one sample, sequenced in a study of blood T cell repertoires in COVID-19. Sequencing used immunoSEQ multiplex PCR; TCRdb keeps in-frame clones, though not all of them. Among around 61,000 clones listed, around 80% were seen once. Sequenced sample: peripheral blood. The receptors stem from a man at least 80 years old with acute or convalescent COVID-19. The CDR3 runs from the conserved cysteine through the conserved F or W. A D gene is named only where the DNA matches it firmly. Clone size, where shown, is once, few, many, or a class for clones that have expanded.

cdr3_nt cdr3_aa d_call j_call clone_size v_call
TGTGCCAGCTCACTGGGGAGGGACACTGAAGCTTTCTTT CASSLGRDTEAFF . TRBJ1-1 few TRBV18
TGCGCCAGCAGTCGCAGGGTGGGGAATTCACCCCTCCACTTT CASSRRVGNSPLHF . TRBJ1-6 . TRBV5-1
TGTGCCAGCACTTCGCGCGGGGTCGGGGATACGCAGTATTTT CASTSRGVGDTQYF . TRBJ2-3 . TRBV27
TGTGCCATCAGTAGAGGATCCAATATTAACTCTGGGGCCAACGTCCTGACTTTC CAISRGSNINSGANVLTF . TRBJ2-6 . TRBV10-3
TGTGCCAGCAGCTTAAGCTACACAGCAGGATCGTATAGCAATCAGCCCCAGCATTTT CASSLSYTAGSYSNQPQHF . TRBJ1-5 . TRBV5-8
TGTGCCAGCAGTCCCCGGACAGGGAACACTGAAGCTTTCTTT CASSPRTGNTEAFF TRBD1 TRBJ1-1 . TRBV27
TGTGCCAGCAGCCAAGTGCGGAGCGGGTCACATCTGGGTACGCAGTATTTT CASSQVRSGSHLGTQYF . TRBJ2-3 . TRBV3-1/TRBV3-2
TGTGCCAGCAGCTTAGACTGGGGAGAAAATTCACCCCTCCACTTT CASSLDWGENSPLHF . TRBJ1-6 . TRBV7-2
TGTGCCAGCAGCTTAATTCAGGGGGCGAAAATCTTCGAGCAGTTCTTC CASSLIQGAKIFEQFF TRBD1 TRBJ2-1 . TRBV11-2
TGTGCCAGCAGCCCTACCCCAGGCGAGCAGTACTTC CASSPTPGEQYF . TRBJ2-7 . TRBV7-2
TGTGCCAGTCGCGGGACAGGGGTTATAGCCAATGAGCAGTTCTTC CASRGTGVIANEQFF TRBD1 TRBJ2-1 . TRBV19
TGTGCCAGCAGCTTTCGGCAGGGCTCCTACGAGCAGTACTTC CASSFRQGSYEQYF . TRBJ2-7 . TRBV13
TGTGCCACCAGCCCGGGACTAGCGGGAGAGACCCAGTACTTC CATSPGLAGETQYF TRBD2 TRBJ2-5 . TRBV24-1
TGTGCCAGTATGGGGGGTCTCTATGGCTACACCTTC CASMGGLYGYTF . TRBJ1-2 . TRBV19
TGCGCCAGCAGCCCCATGATGGGTGGGGAGGGTGTGTCCGGGGAGCTGTTTTTT CASSPMMGGEGVSGELFF TRBD2 TRBJ2-2 . TRBV4-3
TGTGCCAGCAGTGAAAAGGTAGCGGGAGGTGCCAAAAACATTCAGTACTTC CASSEKVAGGAKNIQYF TRBD2 TRBJ2-4 many TRBV2
TGTGCCAGCAGCCAAGATTACGCTATCAAAGAGACCCAGTACTTC CASSQDYAIKETQYF . TRBJ2-5 . TRBV3-1/TRBV3-2
TGTGCCAGTCGTAGTCAGATTGATCAGCCCCAGCATTTT CASRSQIDQPQHF . TRBJ1-5 . TRBV19
TGTGCCAGCAGTGATAGCCAGCTGAACACTGAAGCTTTCTTT CASSDSQLNTEAFF . TRBJ1-1 . TRBV6-1
TGTGCCAGCAGCCGCCGGGATGACCAGCAGTACTTC CASSRRDDQQYF . TRBJ2-7 . TRBV11-3
TGTGCCAGCAGTACGCAGGAGGGGAACACCATATATTTT CASSTQEGNTIYF . TRBJ1-3 . TRBV7-2